This passage covers 19 T cell receptor beta chains from one sample sequenced in a study of T cell responses to AZD1222 COVID-19 vaccine. Using immunoSEQ multiplex PCR, the repertoire was profiled, and TCRdb retains in-frame clones only, with some absent. The data show 130,000 to 150,000 clones, around 91% seen once. The material sequenced was peripheral blood, taken on day 0 of AZD1222 vaccination. The receptors here all came from an adult in good health.

V is TRBV29-1 and J is TRBJ1-1, with D maybe TRBD1 (5 bases). Trimming stripped 7 bases from V and 3 bases from J, with 9 bases between. The CDR3 is made up of 11 amino acids. From germline, CDR1 is SQVTM and CDR2 ANQGSEA. The CDR3 nucleotides read TGCAGCGGGGGGTTTGACACTGAAGCTTTCTTT. The encoded protein is CSGGFDTEAFF.

This chain connects TRBV6-2 or TRBV6-3 to TRBJ2-1; TRBD2 agrees at 7 bases. V shed 6 bases and J 9 bases; nucleotides not matched to a gene: 5. This CDR3 comprises 12 residues. CDR1 and CDR2 (germline): MNHEY, SVGEGT. Written as DNA, the CDR3 is TGTGCCAGCAGCCTAGCGGCGGTTGAGCAGTTCTTC. Amino acid sequence: CASSLAAVEQFF.

To note about this clone: Compared with germline, one end of the junction differs, possibly owing to a read error. The gene calls are TRBV7-7 and TRBJ2-1; TRBD1 matches 7 bases. Germline V gene sequence: CDR1 SSHAT, CDR2 FNYEAQ (reference sequence). The CDR3 covers 15 residues. The CDR3 loop is CASSLGDSSYNEQFF. In nucleotides, the CDR3 is TGTGCTAGCAGCTTAGGGGACAGCTCCTACAATGAGCAGTTCTTC.

This clone occurred once. The chain links TRBV14 to TRBJ1-1; D remains unclear. This CDR3 comprises 16 residues. Germline V gene data show CDR1 as SGHDN and CDR2 as FVKESK. V lost 4 bases and J 1 base, leaving 16 bases between the germline ends. The CDR3 DNA follows: TGTGCCAGCAGCCCCGCTTTTGGGCGGGGGAACACTGAAGCTTTCTTT. This sequence encodes CASSPAFGRGNTEAFF.

J is TRBJ2-5 and V is TRBV9, with 11 bases matching TRBD2. The V and J ends lost 2 bases and 4 bases, in that order; junction bases with no gene match: 7. The CDR3 extends over 16 amino acids. CDR1 SGDLS and CDR2 YYNGEE come from the germline V gene. The CDR3 coding sequence is TGTGCCAGCAGCGTGCGAATGGGACTAGCGGCAGAGACCCAGTACTTC. This sequence encodes CASSVRMGLAAETQYF.

The rearrangement links TRBV5-1 to TRBJ2-1; 11 bases agree with TRBD2. V dropped 3 bases and J dropped 15; count of bases not matched to a gene: 8. CDR3 length: 13 amino acids. Germline CDR1 reads SGHRS; CDR2 reads YFSETQ. CDR3 in DNA: TGCGCCAGCAGCTCCCCTAGCGGGAGGAGTCTGTTCTTC. Amino acids: CASSSPSGRSLFF.

The chain couples TRBV9 to TRBJ1-1; 7 nucleotides agree with TRBD1. The germline V gene has CDR1 SGDLS and CDR2 YYNGEE. The CDR3 runs to 18 residues. J lost 0 bases, V lost 0 bases, and 11 bases had no gene match. The CDR3: CASSVVPPGGNLNTEAFF. The CDR3 DNA reads as TGTGCCAGCAGCGTAGTCCCCCCAGGGGGAAATTTGAACACTGAAGCTTTCTTT.

The rearrangement joins TRBV28 to TRBJ2-7, with TRBD1 matching 12 bases. Germline loops: CDR1 MDHEN, CDR2 SYDVKM. The CDR3 loop spans 15 amino acids. V shed 6 bases and J 4 bases; nucleotides not matched to a gene: 7. The CDR3 DNA reads as TGTGCCAGCAGGGAGCCGGGACAGGGGGCTTACGAGCAGTACTTC. Protein product: CASREPGQGAYEQYF.

The rearrangement uses TRBV25-1 and TRBJ1-5, with D uncertain. The CDR3 is 13 amino acids. The V end was cut by 4 bases, the J end by 9 bases, with 13 bases between. The germline gives CDR1 MGHDK, CDR2 SYGVNS. The CDR3, as DNA: TGTGCCAGCAGTGCTACAGAGTCCTCGCCCCAGCATTTT. Its translation is CASSATESSPQHF.

V gene TRBV7-3 combines with J gene TRBJ2-7; maybe TRBD1 (8 bases). V gave up 8 bases and J gave up 3 bases, with 14 bases separating them. Germline values: CDR1 SGHTA, CDR2 FQGTGA. CDR3 length equals 13 residues. The CDR3 spells CASGGDRYYEQYF. DNA for the CDR3: TGTGCCAGCGGGGGGGACAGGTACTACGAGCAGTACTTC.

The chain employs TRBV19 and TRBJ2-2; D not resolved. The CDR3 runs 16 residues. Deletions cut 4 bases from V and 2 bases from J, with 14 bases between. The germline V gene encodes CDR1 LNHDA and CDR2 SQIVND (reference sequence). The CDR3 spells CASSKWTTDNTGELFF. The CDR3 coding sequence is TGTGCCAGTAGTAAGTGGACGACTGATAACACCGGGGAGCTGTTTTTT.

This chain links TRBV27 with TRBJ2-2, with a weak D call TRBD1 (6 bases). The CDR3 runs 14 residues. Germline V CDR1 and CDR2: MNHEY, SMNVEV (reference sequence). With 6 bases removed from V and 4 bases from J, the gap between germline ends came to 12 bases. In DNA form, the CDR3 reads TGTGCCAGCAGGCCCGGACAGATCACCGGGGAGCTGTTTTTT. Residues: CASRPGQITGELFF.

The chain links TRBV7-8 to TRBJ2-2; 9 nucleotides line up with TRBD1. V trimming: 6 bases; J trimming: 10 bases; junction bases outside the gene matches: 9. This CDR3 spans 14 amino acids. CDR1 and CDR2 (germline): SGHVS, FQNEAQ. The DNA of the CDR3 is TGTGCCAGCAGTCACGGGACAGGGAAGTTGGAGCTGTTTTTT. Encoded protein: CASSHGTGKLELFF.

The chain joins TRBV4-2 to TRBJ2-2; no definite D call. The CDR3 has 15 residues. Germline V lookup: CDR1 LGHNA, CDR2 YNFKEQ. Trimming cost V 3 bases and J 0 bases, with 8 bases left between them. CDR3 DNA sequence: TGTGCCAGCAGCCATGTGGACCCGAACACCGGGGAGCTGTTTTTT. This translates into CASSHVDPNTGELFF.

A single count supports this clone. J is TRBJ1-4 and V is TRBV19; no definite D call. The germline V and J ends were trimmed by 4 bases and 0 bases, with 9 bases remaining between them. The CDR3 has 15 residues. CDR1 is LNHDA and CDR2 is SQIVND in the germline V gene (reference sequence). CDR3 residues: CASSKFFATNEKLFF. DNA for the CDR3: TGTGCCAGTAGTAAATTCTTTGCAACTAATGAAAAACTGTTTTTT.

The chain links TRBV14 to TRBJ1-1; D remains ambiguous. The CDR3 is made up of 14 amino acids. Looked up from germline, CDR1 is SGHDN and CDR2 is FVKESK. The germline V and J ends were trimmed by 3 bases and 0 bases, with 8 bases remaining between them. Here the CDR3 reads CASSQVRMNTEAFF. The CDR3 DNA follows: TGTGCCAGCAGCCAGGTCCGGATGAACACTGAAGCTTTCTTT.

The V gene is TRBV7-3, the J gene TRBJ2-2; 7 bases line up with TRBD2. Losses at the gene ends were 6 bases for V and 4 bases for J; bases not matched to a gene: 5. Germline CDR1 SGHTA, CDR2 FQGTGA. The CDR3 totals 14 residues. DNA of the CDR3: TGTGCCAGCAGGGGCGGGAGCGGCACCGGGGAGCTGTTTTTT. This translates into CASRGGSGTGELFF.

V is TRBV6-4 and J is TRBJ2-6, with D hard to call. This CDR3 has 15 residues. In germline, CDR1 is MRHNA, CDR2 SNTAGT. Trimming removed 0 bases from V and 1 base from J, with 4 bases in between. The CDR3 DNA sequence: TGTGCCAGCAGTGACTCGAGGTCTGGGGCCAACGTCCTGACTTTC. This encodes CASSDSRSGANVLTF.

V usage is TRBV5-6 and J usage is TRBJ1-4; no clear D gene. Germline assignment: CDR1 SGHDT and CDR2 YYEEEE. The CDR3 contains 18 residues. Trimming cost V 0 bases and J 8 bases, with 23 bases left between them. The CDR3 DNA reads TGTGCCAGCAGCTTGGGCGGCGGCGTCCTGACCTCTAGCGAAAAACTGTTTTTT. Amino acids: CASSLGGGVLTSSEKLFF.